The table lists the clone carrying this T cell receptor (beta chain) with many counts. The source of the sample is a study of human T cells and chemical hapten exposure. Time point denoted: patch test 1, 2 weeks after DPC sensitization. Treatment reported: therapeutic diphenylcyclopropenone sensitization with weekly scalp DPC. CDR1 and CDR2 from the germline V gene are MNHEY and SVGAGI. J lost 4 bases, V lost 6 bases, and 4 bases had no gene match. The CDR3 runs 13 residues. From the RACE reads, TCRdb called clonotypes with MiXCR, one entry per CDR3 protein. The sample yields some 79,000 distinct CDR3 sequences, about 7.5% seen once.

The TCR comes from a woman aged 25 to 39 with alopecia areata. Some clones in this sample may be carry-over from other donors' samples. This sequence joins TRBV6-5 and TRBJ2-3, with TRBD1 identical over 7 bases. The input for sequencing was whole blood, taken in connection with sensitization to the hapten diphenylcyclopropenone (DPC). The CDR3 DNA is TGTGCCAGCAGACGACAGGGACCAGATACGCAGTATTTT. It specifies CASRRQGPDTQYF.